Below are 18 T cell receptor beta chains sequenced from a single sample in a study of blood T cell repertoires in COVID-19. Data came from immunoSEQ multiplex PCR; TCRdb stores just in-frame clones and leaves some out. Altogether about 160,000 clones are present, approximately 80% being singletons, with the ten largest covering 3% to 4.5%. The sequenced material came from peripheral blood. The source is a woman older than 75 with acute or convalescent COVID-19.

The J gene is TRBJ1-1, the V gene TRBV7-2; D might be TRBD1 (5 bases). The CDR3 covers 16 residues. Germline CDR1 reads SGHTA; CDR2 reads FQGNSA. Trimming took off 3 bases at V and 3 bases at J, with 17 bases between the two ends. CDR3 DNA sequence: TGTGCCAGCAGCTTGAGCAGGGAATTCCGGGACACTGAAGCTTTCTTT. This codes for CASSLSREFRDTEAFF.

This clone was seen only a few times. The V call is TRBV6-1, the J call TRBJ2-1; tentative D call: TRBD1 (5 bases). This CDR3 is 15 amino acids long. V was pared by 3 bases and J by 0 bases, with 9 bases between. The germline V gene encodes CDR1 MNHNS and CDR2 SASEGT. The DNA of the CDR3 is TGTGCCAGCAGTGACGTACAGGACTCCTACAATGAGCAGTTCTTC. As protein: CASSDVQDSYNEQFF.

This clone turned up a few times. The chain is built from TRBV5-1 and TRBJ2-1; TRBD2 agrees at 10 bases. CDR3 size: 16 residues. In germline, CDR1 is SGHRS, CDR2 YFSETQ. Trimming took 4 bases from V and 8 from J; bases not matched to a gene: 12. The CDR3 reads CASSLLAGFAGDEQFF. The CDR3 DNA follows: TGCGCCAGCAGCCTACTAGCGGGGTTTGCGGGGGATGAGCAGTTCTTC.

The CDR3 is CASSEYRAGDRTGELFF. The CDR3 DNA follows: TGTGCCAGCAGTGAATATCGAGCGGGGGACCGTACCGGGGAGCTGTTTTTT. The chain couples TRBV25-1 to TRBJ2-2; 8 positions match TRBD2. CDR3 length: 17 residues. The junction had 8 bases not matched to a gene; V was cut back by 0 bases and J by 5 bases. Germline CDR1 reads MGHDK; CDR2 reads SYGVNS.

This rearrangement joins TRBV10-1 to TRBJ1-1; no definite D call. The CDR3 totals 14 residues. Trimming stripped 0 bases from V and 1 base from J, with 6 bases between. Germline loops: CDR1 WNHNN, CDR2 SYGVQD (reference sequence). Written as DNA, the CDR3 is TGCGCCAGCAGTGAGTCCGGCGGGAACACTGAAGCTTTCTTT. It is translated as CASSESGGNTEAFF.

This chain's CDR3 is CASSPTLAGGYTF. As DNA, the CDR3 is TGTGCCAGCAGTCCAACCCTGGCGGGGGGCTACACCTTC. The rearrangement links TRBV27 to TRBJ1-2; no clear D gene. Per germline, CDR1 MNHEY and CDR2 SMNVEV (reference sequence). The CDR3 consists of 13 residues. V lost 5 bases, J lost 8 bases, and 15 bases lay in between.

CDR3: CASSTGGGTDTQYF. Here the CDR3 DNA reads TGTGCCAGCAGTACGGGGGGTGGGACAGATACGCAGTATTTT. The chain combines TRBV6-5 with TRBJ2-3; 7 bases map to TRBD2. The CDR3 spans 14 residues. The trim removed 5 bases at V and 3 bases at J, leaving 5 bases unmatched. Germline CDR1 is MNHEY and CDR2 is SVGAGI.

The CDR3 region is CASSHSGLGNTEAFF. In DNA form, the CDR3 reads TGTGCCAGCAGCCATTCGGGGTTGGGGAACACTGAAGCTTTCTTT. The gene calls are TRBV4-2 and TRBJ1-1, with D unclear. V lost 3 bases and J 1 base, leaving 12 bases between the germline ends. The germline V gene encodes CDR1 LGHNA and CDR2 YNFKEQ. This CDR3 is 15 amino acids long.

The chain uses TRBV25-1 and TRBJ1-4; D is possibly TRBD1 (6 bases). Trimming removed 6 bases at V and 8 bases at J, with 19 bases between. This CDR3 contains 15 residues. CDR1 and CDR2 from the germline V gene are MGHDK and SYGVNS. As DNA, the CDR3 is TGTGCCAGCAGCCCAAATACAGGGTTCGGGGAAAAACTGTTTTTT. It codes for CASSPNTGFGEKLFF.

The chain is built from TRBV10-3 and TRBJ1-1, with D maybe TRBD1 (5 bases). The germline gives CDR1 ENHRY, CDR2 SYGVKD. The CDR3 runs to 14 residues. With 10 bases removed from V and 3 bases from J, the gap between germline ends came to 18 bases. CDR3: CATLSKGQHTEAFF. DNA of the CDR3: TGTGCCACCTTATCAAAGGGGCAGCACACTGAAGCTTTCTTT.

The CDR3 nucleotides are TGTGCCAGCAGTGTCCCGGGGGGGTACACCGGGGAGCTGTTTTTT. This encodes CASSVPGGYTGELFF. This chain connects TRBV2 to TRBJ2-2; 8 bases agree with TRBD2. This CDR3 has 15 amino acids. Trimming at V came to 4 bases and at J to 3 bases, leaving 4 bases not matched to a gene. CDR1 is SNHLY, CDR2 FYNNEI, per germline.

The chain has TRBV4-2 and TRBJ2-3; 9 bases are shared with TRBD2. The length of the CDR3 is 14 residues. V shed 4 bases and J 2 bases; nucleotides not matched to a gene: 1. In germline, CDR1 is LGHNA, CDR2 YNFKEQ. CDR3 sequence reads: CASSPSGITDTQYF. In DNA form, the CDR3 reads TGTGCCAGCAGCCCTAGCGGGATCACAGATACGCAGTATTTT.

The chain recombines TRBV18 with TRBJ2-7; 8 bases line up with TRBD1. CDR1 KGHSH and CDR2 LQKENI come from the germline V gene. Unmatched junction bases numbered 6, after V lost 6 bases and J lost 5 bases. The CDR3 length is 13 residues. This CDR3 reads CASSPGQENEQYF. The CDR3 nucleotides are TGTGCCAGCTCCCCGGGACAGGAGAACGAGCAGTACTTC.

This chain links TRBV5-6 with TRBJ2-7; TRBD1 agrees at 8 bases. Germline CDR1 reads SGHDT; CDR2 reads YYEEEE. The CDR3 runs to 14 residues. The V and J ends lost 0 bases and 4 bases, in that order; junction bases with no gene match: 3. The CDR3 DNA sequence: TGTGCCAGCAGCTTGGTACAGGGGGGATACGAGCAGTACTTC. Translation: CASSLVQGGYEQYF.

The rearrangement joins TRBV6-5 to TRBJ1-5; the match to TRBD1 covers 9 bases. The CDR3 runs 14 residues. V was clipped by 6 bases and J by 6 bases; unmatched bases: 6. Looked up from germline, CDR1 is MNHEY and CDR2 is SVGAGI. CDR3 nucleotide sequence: TGTGCCAGCAGCGGAAACAGGGGGCTTCAGCCCCAGCATTTT. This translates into CASSGNRGLQPQHF.

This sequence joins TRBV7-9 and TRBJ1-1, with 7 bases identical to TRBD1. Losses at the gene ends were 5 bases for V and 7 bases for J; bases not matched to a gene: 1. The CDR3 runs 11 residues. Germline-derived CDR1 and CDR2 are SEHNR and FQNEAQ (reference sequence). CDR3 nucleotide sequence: TGTGCCAGCAGCAGACAGGGTGAAGCTTTCTTT. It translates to CASSRQGEAFF.

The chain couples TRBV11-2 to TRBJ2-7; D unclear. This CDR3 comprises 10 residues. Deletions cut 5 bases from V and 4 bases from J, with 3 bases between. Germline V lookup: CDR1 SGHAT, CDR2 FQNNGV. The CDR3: CASSTYEQYF. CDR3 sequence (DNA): TGTGCCAGCAGCACATACGAGCAGTACTTC.

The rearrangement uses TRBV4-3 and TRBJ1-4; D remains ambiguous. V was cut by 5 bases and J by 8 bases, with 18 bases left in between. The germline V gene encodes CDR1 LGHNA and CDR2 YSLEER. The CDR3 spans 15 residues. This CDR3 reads CASSSSAGSREKLFF. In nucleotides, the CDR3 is TGCGCCAGCAGCTCCAGCGCGGGGTCCAGGGAAAAACTGTTTTTT.